The present T cell receptor beta chain was sequenced within a study of T cell repertoires in aging, cancer and after chemotherapy. Peripheral blood genomic DNA, not sorted cells or RNA, was the template. Points from the study as a whole: In each cancer cohort, median generation probability increased across chemotherapy, suggesting thymic output rebounded.

V shed 5 bases, J shed 9 bases, and the junction held 15 bases outside the gene matches. Germline loops: CDR1 SEHNR, CDR2 FQNEAQ (reference sequence). This CDR3 region has 17 residues. TRB rearrangements spanning V, D and J were amplified using mixed TRB-A/B primers. In TCRdb, the multiplex PCR reads were re-called with MiXCR into one record per CDR3 protein. The profile covers around 6,400 distinct CDR3 sequences, with about 19% appearing a single time and 2.6% taken by the ten largest. Regarding this clonotype: The target antigen is unknown.

The receptor was derived from a human donor with a blood cancer. Sequenced input: blood. The chain has TRBV7-9 and TRBJ2-1; 11 positions agree with TRBD2. The CDR3 nucleotides are TGTGCCAGCAGCCCCGGCGGGTGGGGACTAGCGGTTCGTGAGCAGTTCTTC. Protein: CASSPGGWGLAVREQFF. The whole variable domain, filled in from reference TRBV7-9 and TRBJ2-1, reads DTGVSQNPRHKITKRGQNVTFRCDPISEHNRLYWYRQTLGQGPEFLTYFQNEAQLEKSRLLSDRFSAERPKGSFSTLEIQRTEQGDSAMYLCASSPGGWGLAVREQFFGPGTRLTVL.